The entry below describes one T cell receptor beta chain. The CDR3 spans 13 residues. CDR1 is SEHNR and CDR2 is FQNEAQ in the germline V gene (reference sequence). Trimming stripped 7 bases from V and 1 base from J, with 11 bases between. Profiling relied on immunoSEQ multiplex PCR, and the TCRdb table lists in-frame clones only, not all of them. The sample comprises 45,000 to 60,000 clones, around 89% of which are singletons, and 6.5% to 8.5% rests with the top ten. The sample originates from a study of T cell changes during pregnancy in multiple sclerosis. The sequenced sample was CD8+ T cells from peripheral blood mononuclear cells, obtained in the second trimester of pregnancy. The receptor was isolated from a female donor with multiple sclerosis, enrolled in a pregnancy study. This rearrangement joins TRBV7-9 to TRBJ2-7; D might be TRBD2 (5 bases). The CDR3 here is CASIGGLSYEQYF. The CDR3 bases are TGTGCCAGCATTGGCGGGTTATCCTACGAGCAGTACTTC.